A selection of T cell receptor beta chains follows, all from one sample in a study of blood T cell repertoires in COVID-19. Profiled with immunoSEQ multiplex PCR; TCRdb holds only in-frame clones, not every one. The repertoire holds under 500,000 clones, with around 89% as singletons. Source material: peripheral blood. The receptors were gathered from a woman under 40 with acute or convalescent COVID-19. Both conserved end residues are trimmed from each CDR3.

cdr3_aa: ASEGTSSYEQY
v_call: TRBV2
j_call: TRBJ2-7

cdr3_aa: ASSLWGHEQF
v_call: TRBV7-6
j_call: TRBJ2-1

cdr3_aa: ASSLAGTGGAKETQY
v_call: TRBV5-1
j_call: TRBJ2-5

cdr3_aa: ASSSTSGAGYNEQF
v_call: TRBV11-3
j_call: TRBJ2-1

cdr3_aa: ASSHGQGSYNEQF
v_call: TRBV9
j_call: TRBJ2-1

cdr3_aa: ASSYRDRATYNEQF
v_call: TRBV6-5
j_call: TRBJ2-1

cdr3_aa: ASSLTPNYGYT
v_call: TRBV2
j_call: TRBJ1-2

cdr3_aa: SASSGLAYKNEQY
v_call: TRBV20-1
j_call: TRBJ2-7

cdr3_aa: ASRTQGGTGELF
v_call: TRBV19
j_call: TRBJ2-2

cdr3_aa: ASSLGQGTNTGELF
v_call: TRBV27
j_call: TRBJ2-2

cdr3_aa: ASSGGIETGDEKLF
v_call: TRBV6-1
j_call: TRBJ1-4

cdr3_aa: ASRRLGSYEQY
v_call: TRBV2
j_call: TRBJ2-7

cdr3_aa: ASSHRDPSGGFIYEQF
v_call: TRBV4-1
j_call: TRBJ2-1